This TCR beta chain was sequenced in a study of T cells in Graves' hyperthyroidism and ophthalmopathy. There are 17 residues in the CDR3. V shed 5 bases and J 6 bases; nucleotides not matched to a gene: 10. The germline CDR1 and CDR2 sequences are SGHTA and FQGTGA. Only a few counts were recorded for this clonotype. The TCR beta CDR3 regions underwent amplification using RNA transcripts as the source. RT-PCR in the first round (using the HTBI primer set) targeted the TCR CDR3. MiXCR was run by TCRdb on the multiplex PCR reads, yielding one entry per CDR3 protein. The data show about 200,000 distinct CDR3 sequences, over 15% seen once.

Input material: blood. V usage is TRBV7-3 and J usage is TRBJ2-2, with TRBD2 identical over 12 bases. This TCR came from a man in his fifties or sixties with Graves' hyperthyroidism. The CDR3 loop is CASSPRRLAGGPGELFF. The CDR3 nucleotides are TGTGCCAGCAGCCCTAGGAGGCTAGCGGGAGGGCCCGGGGAGCTGTTTTTT.